This is a list of T cell receptor beta chains from one sample in a study of regulatory T cells in long-lasting Graves disease. TCRdb ran MiXCR on the multiplex PCR reads and lists one entry per CDR3 protein. Of a few hundred thousand distinct CDR3 sequences listed, roughly 17% are singletons. The same sample was also studied in work on T cells in Graves' hyperthyroidism and ophthalmopathy.

The sample in question was peripheral blood mononuclear cells (PBMCs), obtained at new diagnosis, from a patient treated with antithyroid drugs. The source is a man in his forties with Graves disease. Both conserved end residues are part of each CDR3. The order of the fields is J gene, V gene, clone size, D gene, CDR3 DNA, CDR3 protein. D genes are given only for firm matches. Clone size, where shown, is once, few, many, or a class for clones that have expanded.

j_gene: TRBJ2-2
v_gene: TRBV7-9
abundance: NA
d_gene: NA
CDR3nt: TGTGCCAGCAGCTTCCGCAGGGTGAGCACCGGGGAGCTGTTTTTT
CDR3aa: CASSFRRVSTGELFF

j_gene: TRBJ1-6
v_gene: TRBV7-2
abundance: NA
d_gene: NA
CDR3nt: TGTGCCAGCAGCTTAGGTCGCGAATCACCCCTCCACTTT
CDR3aa: CASSLGRESPLHF

j_gene: TRBJ2-5
v_gene: TRBV7-9
abundance: few
d_gene: NA
CDR3nt: TGTGCCAGCAGCGAAGACGCGATTCCGGCTCACGAGACCCAGTACTTC
CDR3aa: CASSEDAIPAHETQYF

j_gene: TRBJ2-1
v_gene: TRBV10-3
abundance: NA
d_gene: NA
CDR3nt: TGTGCCGTGAACGGTGAGTCCTACAATGAGCAGTTCTTC
CDR3aa: CAVNGESYNEQFF

j_gene: TRBJ2-3
v_gene: TRBV7-3
abundance: many
d_gene: NA
CDR3nt: TGTGCCAGCAGCCGTACAGGAAGCCTCACAGATACGCAGTATTTT
CDR3aa: CASSRTGSLTDTQYF

j_gene: TRBJ2-5
v_gene: TRBV4-1
abundance: NA
d_gene: NA
CDR3nt: TGCGCCAGCAGCCAACCTGGGAGGACCATGGGGGAGACCCAGTACTTC
CDR3aa: CASSQPGRTMGETQYF

j_gene: TRBJ2-7
v_gene: TRBV6-5
abundance: NA
d_gene: TRBD2
CDR3nt: TGTGCCAGCAGTTACCAGCGCCCAGCGGGGGTGAACTACGAGCAGTACTTC
CDR3aa: CASSYQRPAGVNYEQYF

j_gene: TRBJ2-5
v_gene: TRBV15
abundance: few
d_gene: NA
CDR3nt: TGTGCCACCAGCAGAGGGTTTGAGACCCAGTACTTC
CDR3aa: CATSRGFETQYF

j_gene: TRBJ2-2
v_gene: TRBV11-2
abundance: NA
d_gene: NA
CDR3nt: TGTGCCAGCGGGCCGCTGCGGAACACCGGGGAGCTGTTTTTT
CDR3aa: CASGPLRNTGELFF

j_gene: TRBJ2-1
v_gene: TRBV24-1
abundance: many
d_gene: TRBD2
CDR3nt: TGTGCCGCTCAGACTAGCGGGGGGTCGTTTTTCTTC
CDR3aa: CAAQTSGGSFFF

j_gene: TRBJ2-2
v_gene: TRBV20-1
abundance: few
d_gene: TRBD2
CDR3nt: TGCAGTGCTAGAGATCGACTAGCGGGGACGAACACCGGGGAGCTGTTTTTT
CDR3aa: CSARDRLAGTNTGELFF

j_gene: TRBJ1-4
v_gene: TRBV5-1
abundance: once
d_gene: NA
CDR3nt: TGTGCCAGCAGCTCCTTCGGAGGCGGAACTAATGAAAAACTGTTTTTT
CDR3aa: CASSSFGGGTNEKLFF

j_gene: TRBJ1-1
v_gene: TRBV2
abundance: many
d_gene: TRBD1
CDR3nt: TGTGCCAGCAGTGGGGACAGATCCACTGAAGCTTTCTTT
CDR3aa: CASSGDRSTEAFF

j_gene: TRBJ2-1
v_gene: TRBV2
abundance: once
d_gene: TRBD1
CDR3nt: TGTGCCAGCAGAGGGGCAGGGGGTGGCGGTGAGCAGTTCTTC
CDR3aa: CASRGAGGGGEQFF

j_gene: TRBJ2-6
v_gene: TRBV7-3
abundance: few
d_gene: NA
CDR3nt: TGTGCCAGCAGCTCGTCCCCTGGGGCCAACGTCCTGACTTTC
CDR3aa: CASSSSPGANVLTF

j_gene: TRBJ1-4
v_gene: TRBV12-3/TRBV12-4
abundance: NA
d_gene: NA
CDR3nt: TGTGCCAGCAGTTTAGTGTCCCGGCAGGAAAAACTGTTTTTT
CDR3aa: CASSLVSRQEKLFF

j_gene: TRBJ1-2
v_gene: TRBV9
abundance: NA
d_gene: TRBD1
CDR3nt: TGTGCCAGCAGCGCGGGACAGGGGCATGGCTACACCTTC
CDR3aa: CASSAGQGHGYTF

j_gene: TRBJ2-5
v_gene: TRBV9
abundance: few
d_gene: NA
CDR3nt: TGTGCCAGCAGCGTAGGGCCGGGACATCAAGAGACCCAGTACTTC
CDR3aa: CASSVGPGHQETQYF